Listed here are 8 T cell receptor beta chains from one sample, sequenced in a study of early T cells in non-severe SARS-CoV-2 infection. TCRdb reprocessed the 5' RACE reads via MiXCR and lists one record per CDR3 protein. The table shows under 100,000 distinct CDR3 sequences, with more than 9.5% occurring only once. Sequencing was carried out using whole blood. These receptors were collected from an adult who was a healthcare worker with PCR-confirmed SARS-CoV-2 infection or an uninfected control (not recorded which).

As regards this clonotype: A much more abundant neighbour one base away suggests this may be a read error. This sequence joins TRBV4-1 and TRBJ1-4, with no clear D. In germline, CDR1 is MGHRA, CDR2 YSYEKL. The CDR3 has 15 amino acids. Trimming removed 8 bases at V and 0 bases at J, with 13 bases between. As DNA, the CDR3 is TGCGCCAGCTGCCCCCGGAGAGCAACTAATGAAAAACTGTTTTTT. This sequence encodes CASCPRRATNEKLFF.

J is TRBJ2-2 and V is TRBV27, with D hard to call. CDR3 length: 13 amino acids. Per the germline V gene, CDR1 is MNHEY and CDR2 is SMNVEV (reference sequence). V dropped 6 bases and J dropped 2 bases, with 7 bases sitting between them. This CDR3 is CASRPYNTGELFF. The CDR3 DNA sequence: TGTGCCAGCAGACCGTATAACACCGGGGAGCTGTTTTTT.

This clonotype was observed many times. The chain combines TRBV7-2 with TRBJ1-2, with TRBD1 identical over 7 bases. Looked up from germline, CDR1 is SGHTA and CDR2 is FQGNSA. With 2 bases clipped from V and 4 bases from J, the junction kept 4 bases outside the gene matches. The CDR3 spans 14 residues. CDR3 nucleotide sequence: TGTGCCAGCAGCTTAACAGGGGCGCCCTATGGCTACACCTTC. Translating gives CASSLTGAPYGYTF.

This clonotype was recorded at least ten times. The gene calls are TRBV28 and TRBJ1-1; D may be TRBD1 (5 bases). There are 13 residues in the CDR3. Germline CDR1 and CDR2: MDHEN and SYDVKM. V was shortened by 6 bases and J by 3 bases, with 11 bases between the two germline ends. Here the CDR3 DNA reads TGTGCCAGCAGGGGCGGGGGATACACTGAAGCTTTCTTT. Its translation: CASRGGGYTEAFF.

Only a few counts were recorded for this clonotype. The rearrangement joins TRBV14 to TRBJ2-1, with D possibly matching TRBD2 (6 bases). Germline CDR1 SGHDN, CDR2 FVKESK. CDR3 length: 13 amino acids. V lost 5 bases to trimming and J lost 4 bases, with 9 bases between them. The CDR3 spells CASSGGMYNEQFF. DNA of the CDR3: TGTGCCAGCAGCGGGGGGATGTACAATGAGCAGTTCTTC. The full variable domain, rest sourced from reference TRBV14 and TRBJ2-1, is EAGVTQFPSHSVIEKGQTVTLRCDPISGHDNLYWYRRVMGKEIKFLLHFVKESKQDESGMPNNRFLAERTGGTYSTLKVQPAELEDSGVYFCASSGGMYNEQFFGPGTRLTVL.

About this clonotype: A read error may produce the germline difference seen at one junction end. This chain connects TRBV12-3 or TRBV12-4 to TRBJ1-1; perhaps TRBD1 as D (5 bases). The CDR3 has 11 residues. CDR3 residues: CANSPRDEAFF. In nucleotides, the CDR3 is TGTGCCAACAGTCCCAGGGATGAAGCTTTCTTT.

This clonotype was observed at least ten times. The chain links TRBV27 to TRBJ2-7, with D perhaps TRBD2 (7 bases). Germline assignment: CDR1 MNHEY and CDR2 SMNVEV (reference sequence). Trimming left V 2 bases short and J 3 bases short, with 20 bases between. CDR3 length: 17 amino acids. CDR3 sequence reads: CASSLGAGAPTFYEQYF. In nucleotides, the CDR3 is TGTGCCAGCAGTTTAGGGGCGGGGGCACCAACCTTCTACGAGCAGTACTTC.

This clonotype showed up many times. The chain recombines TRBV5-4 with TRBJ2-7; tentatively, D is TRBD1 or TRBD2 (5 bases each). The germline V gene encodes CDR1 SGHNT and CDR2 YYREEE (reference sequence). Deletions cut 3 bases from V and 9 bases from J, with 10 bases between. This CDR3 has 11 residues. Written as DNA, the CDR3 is TGTGCCAGCAGCTCCAGGGACGGGCAGTACTTC. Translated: CASSSRDGQYF.